One sample yielded the 9 T cell receptor beta chains listed below, sequenced in a study of OX40 agonist ivuxolimab in advanced cancers. Library construction relied on the immunoSEQ multiplex PCR assay. The immuneACCESS repertoire file appears here via TCRdb, limited to in-frame rearrangements. These files lack a portion of the clones; in checked studies, under half of the deficit traces to unresolved V genes, and the cause of the others is not known. The sample records about 59,000 clones, approximately 89% of which are singletons. The ten largest clones capture 5.2% of the sample. Sequenced material: CD4+ or CD8+ T cells sorted from blood, taken in a trial of the OX40 agonist ivuxolimab. The receptors originated from an adult with an advanced solid tumor such as melanoma, head and neck, liver or kidney cancer.

The chain carries TRBV25-1 and TRBJ1-1; D remains unclear. The CDR3 is 15 amino acids. V was clipped by 3 bases and J by 3 bases, with 14 bases between them. Germline assignment: CDR1 MGHDK and CDR2 SYGVNS. CDR3 DNA sequence: TGTGCCAGCAGTGAGCGGGGTCCGGTCTACACTGAAGCTTTCTTT. It is translated as CASSERGPVYTEAFF.

This clone was detected only once. The chain combines TRBV27 with TRBJ1-3, with 7 bases identical to TRBD1. In germline, CDR1 is MNHEY, CDR2 SMNVEV (reference sequence). V gave up 6 bases and J gave up 3 bases; unmatched junction bases: 5. The CDR3 is made up of 14 amino acids. DNA for the CDR3: TGTGCCAGCAGACTGACAGGGAATGGAAACACCATATATTTT. As protein: CASRLTGNGNTIYF.

The rearrangement joins TRBV7-2 to TRBJ1-1; D perhaps matches TRBD1 (6 bases). CDR1 is SGHTA and CDR2 is FQGNSA in the germline V gene. V gave up 2 bases and J gave up 4 bases, with 14 bases separating them. This CDR3 is built from 15 residues. The CDR3 reads CASSLITGYGTEAFF. CDR3 coding DNA: TGTGCCAGCAGCTTAATAACAGGGTACGGCACTGAAGCTTTCTTT.

The count of this clone is one. The chain recombines TRBV5-6 with TRBJ1-6; 7 bases map to TRBD1. The junction had 7 bases not matched to a gene; V was cut back by 1 base and J by 9 bases. There are 15 residues in the CDR3. The germline gives CDR1 SGHDT, CDR2 YYEEEE. DNA of the CDR3: TGTGCCAGCAGCTTGAGCACCGGACAGGTTTCACCCCTCCACTTT. This sequence encodes CASSLSTGQVSPLHF. The full variable domain, its missing parts supplied by reference TRBV5-6 and TRBJ1-6, is DAGVTQSPTHLIKTRGQQVTLRCSPKSGHDTVSWYQQALGQGPQFIFQYYEEEERQRGNFPDRFSGHQFPNYSSELNVNALLLGDSALYLCASSLSTGQVSPLHFGNGTRLTVT.

This clone was seen a single time. The chain couples TRBV7-9 to TRBJ1-1; 8 positions agree with TRBD1. Per the germline V gene, CDR1 is SEHNR and CDR2 is FQNEAQ (reference sequence). The CDR3 has 14 residues. Unmatched junction bases numbered 4, after V lost 6 bases and J lost 1 base. CDR3 loop: CASRTDRENTEAFF. In DNA form, the CDR3 reads TGTGCCAGCAGAACGGACAGGGAGAACACTGAAGCTTTCTTT. The complete variable domain, with remaining parts taken from reference TRBV7-9 and TRBJ1-1, reads DTGVSQNPRHKITKRGQNVTFRCDPISEHNRLYWYRQTLGQGPEFLTYFQNEAQLEKSRLLSDRFSAERPKGSFSTLEIQRTEQGDSAMYLCASRTDRENTEAFFGQGTRLTVV.

This clone was detected a few times. The chain has TRBV5-1 and TRBJ2-5, with 12 bases lining up with TRBD2. The germline gives CDR1 SGHRS, CDR2 YFSETQ. The ends lost 0 bases at V and 5 bases at J; junction bases unmatched: 8. The CDR3 consists of 17 residues. CDR3 sequence: CASSLGGTSGSVETQYF. CDR3 bases: TGCGCCAGCAGCTTGGGGGGGACTAGCGGGTCAGTGGAGACCCAGTACTTC.

V is TRBV11-3 and J is TRBJ1-5; D gene unclear. The germline V gene has CDR1 SGHNT and CDR2 YENEEA. V was cut by 0 bases and J by 4 bases, with 4 bases left in between. This CDR3 region has 13 residues. The CDR3 DNA is TGTGCCAGCAGCTTAGATCTTAATCAGCCCCAGCATTTT. Encoded protein: CASSLDLNQPQHF. Together with reference TRBV11-3 and TRBJ1-5, the CDR3 gives the full variable domain: EAGVVQSPRYKIIEKKQPVAFWCNPISGHNTLYWYLQNLGQGPELLIRYENEEAVDDSQLPKDRFSAERLKGVDSTLKIQPAELGDSAVYLCASSLDLNQPQHFGDGTRLSIL.

The CDR3 DNA is TGTGCCAGCAGCCAGACCGGGCCCACCTACGAGCAGTACTTC. It specifies CASSQTGPTYEQYF. V and J are TRBV14 and TRBJ2-7; unclear D gene. The CDR3 covers 14 residues. Germline CDR1 SGHDN, CDR2 FVKESK. The V end lost 3 bases, the J end lost 2 bases, and 11 bases lay between the germline ends.

The DNA of the CDR3 is TGTGCCAGCAGCCCAGACAGGCCGGTGGCGGGAGGGCCACATACGCAGTATTTT. Its protein product is CASSPDRPVAGGPHTQYF. The J gene is TRBJ2-3, the V gene TRBV7-3, with 9 positions matching TRBD2. The CDR3 length is 18 residues. Per germline, CDR1 SGHTA and CDR2 FQGTGA. Germline trimming cut 5 bases from V and 7 bases from J; bases unmatched to any gene: 19.